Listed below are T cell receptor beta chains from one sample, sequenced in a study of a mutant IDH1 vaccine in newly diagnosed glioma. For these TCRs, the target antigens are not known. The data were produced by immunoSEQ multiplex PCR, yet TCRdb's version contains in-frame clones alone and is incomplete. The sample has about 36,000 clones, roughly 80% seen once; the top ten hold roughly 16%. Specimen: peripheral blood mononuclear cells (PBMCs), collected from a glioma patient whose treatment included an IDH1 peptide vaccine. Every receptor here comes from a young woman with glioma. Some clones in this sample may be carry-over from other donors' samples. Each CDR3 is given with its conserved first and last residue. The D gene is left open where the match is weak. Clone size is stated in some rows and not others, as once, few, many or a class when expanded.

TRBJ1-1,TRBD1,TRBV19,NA,CASVNGRGITEAFF,TGTGCCAGTGTCAATGGCAGGGGGATCACTGAAGCTTTCTTT
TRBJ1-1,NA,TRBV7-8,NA,CASSLVEGVNTEAFF,TGTGCCAGCAGCTTAGTGGAAGGGGTGAACACTGAAGCTTTCTTT
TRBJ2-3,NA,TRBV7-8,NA,CASSLAGQFTDTQYF,TGTGCCAGCAGCTTGGCCGGACAGTTCACAGATACGCAGTATTTT
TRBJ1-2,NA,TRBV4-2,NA,CASSLRDSDGYTF,TGTGCCAGCAGCCTACGGGACTCCGATGGCTACACCTTC
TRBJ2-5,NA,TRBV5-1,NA,CASSSIRLTGETQYF,TGCGCCAGCAGCTCGATTCGACTAACCGGAGAGACCCAGTACTTC
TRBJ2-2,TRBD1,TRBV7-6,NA,CASSLYLQGAGELFF,TGTGCCAGCAGCCTATACTTACAGGGGGCCGGGGAGCTGTTTTTT
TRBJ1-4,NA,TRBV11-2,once,CASSPSWLNEKLFF,TGTGCCAGCAGCCCCTCATGGCTCAATGAAAAACTGTTTTTT
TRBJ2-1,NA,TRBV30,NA,CAWSGGEPNEQFF,TGTGCCTGGAGTGGGGGGGAGCCCAATGAGCAGTTCTTC
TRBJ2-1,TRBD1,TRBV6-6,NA,CASSYSETGTNEQFF,TGTGCCAGCAGTTACTCGGAGACAGGGACCAATGAGCAGTTCTTC
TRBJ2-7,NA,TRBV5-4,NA,CASSFIGGPGEQYF,TGTGCCAGCAGCTTTATCGGGGGGCCGGGAGAGCAGTACTTC
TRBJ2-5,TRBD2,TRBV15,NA,CATSRGLAEETQYF,TGTGCCACCAGCAGGGGACTAGCGGAAGAGACCCAGTACTTC
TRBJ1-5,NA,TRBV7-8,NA,CASSLEAGFNQPQHF,TGTGCCAGCAGCTTAGAGGCAGGTTTCAATCAGCCCCAGCATTTT
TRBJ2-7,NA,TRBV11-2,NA,CASSLGSGPYEQYF,TGTGCCAGCAGCTTAGGGTCCGGCCCCTACGAGCAGTACTTC
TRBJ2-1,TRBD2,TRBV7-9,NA,CAIASGSNEQFF,TGTGCCATTGCTAGCGGGAGTAATGAGCAGTTCTTC
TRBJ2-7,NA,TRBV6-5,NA,CASRLVSGRYEQYF,TGTGCCAGCAGACTCGTTAGCGGCCGGTACGAGCAGTACTTC
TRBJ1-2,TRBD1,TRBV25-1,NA,CASRDSGGLGGYTF,TGTGCCAGCCGGGACAGTGGGGGGTTAGGTGGCTACACCTTC
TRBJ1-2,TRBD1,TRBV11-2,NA,CASSPRPSTGTGVGYTF,TGTGCCAGCAGCCCCCGCCCATCCACCGGGACAGGGGTTGGCTACACCTTC
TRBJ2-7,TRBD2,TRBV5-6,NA,CASSLGLAGGPGEQYF,TGTGCCAGCAGCTTAGGGCTAGCGGGAGGGCCGGGGGAGCAGTACTTC
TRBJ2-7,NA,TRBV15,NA,CATSKQVSNEQYF,TGTGCCACCAGCAAACAGGTGAGCAACGAGCAGTACTTC
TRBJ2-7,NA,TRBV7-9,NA,CASLPQTGVEQYF,TGTGCCAGCCTTCCCCAGACCGGTGTGGAGCAGTACTTC
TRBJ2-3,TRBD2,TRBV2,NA,CASRGLAGTDTQYF,TGTGCCTCCCGCGGTCTAGCGGGAACAGATACGCAGTATTTT
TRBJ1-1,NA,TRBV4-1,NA,CASSQEFQRVTEAFF,TGCGCCAGCAGCCAAGAGTTCCAGAGGGTCACTGAAGCTTTCTTT
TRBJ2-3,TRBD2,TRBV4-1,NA,CASSQLNLGLAGGTDTQYF,TGCGCCAGCAGCCAACTTAACCTCGGACTAGCGGGAGGTACAGATACGCAGTATTTT
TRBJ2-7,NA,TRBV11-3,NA,CASSLDGDTYEQYF,TGTGCCAGCAGCTTAGACGGGGACACCTACGAGCAGTACTTC
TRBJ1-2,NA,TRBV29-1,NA,CSATLIRDLANYGYTF,TGCAGCGCGACCCTTATCCGGGACTTAGCTAACTATGGCTACACCTTC
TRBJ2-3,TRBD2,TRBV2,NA,CASRTIRGLAATDTQYF,TGTGCCAGCAGGACGATCAGAGGACTAGCAGCCACAGATACGCAGTATTTT
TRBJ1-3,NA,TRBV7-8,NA,CASSLDGQVHLLTSGNTIYF,TGTGCCAGCAGCTTAGATGGTCAGGTTCACCTCTTGACCTCTGGAAACACCATATATTTT
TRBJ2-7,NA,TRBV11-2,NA,CASGGEGYEQYF,TGTGCCAGCGGGGGTGAGGGTTACGAGCAGTACTTC
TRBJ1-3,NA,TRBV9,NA,CASSFEPGTRSGNTIYF,TGTGCCAGCAGCTTTGAGCCTGGGACCAGGAGCGGAAACACCATATATTTT
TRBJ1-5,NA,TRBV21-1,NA,CASSKVRMGAYSNQPQHF,TGTGCCAGCAGCAAAGTACGGATGGGGGCCTATAGCAATCAGCCCCAGCATTTT
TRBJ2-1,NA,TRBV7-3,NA,CASSSGRGSYNEQFF,TGTGCCAGCAGCTCCGGACGGGGCTCCTACAATGAGCAGTTCTTC
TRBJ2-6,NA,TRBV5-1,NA,CASSLGEGLGSGANVLTF,TGCGCCAGCAGCTTGGGCGAGGGGTTGGGGTCTGGGGCCAACGTCCTGACTTTC
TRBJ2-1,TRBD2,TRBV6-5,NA,CASSTRLAADEQFF,TGTGCCAGCAGTACGCGACTAGCGGCCGATGAGCAGTTCTTC
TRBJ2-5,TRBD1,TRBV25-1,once,CASSSTRDSQETQYF,TGTGCCAGCTCCTCAACAAGGGACAGCCAAGAGACCCAGTACTTC
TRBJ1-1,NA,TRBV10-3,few,CAIRDRENTEAFF,TGTGCCATCAGAGATAGGGAGAACACTGAAGCTTTCTTT
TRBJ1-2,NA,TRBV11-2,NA,CASSLSTGSYGYTF,TGTGCCAGCAGCTTAAGCACAGGCTCCTATGGCTACACCTTC
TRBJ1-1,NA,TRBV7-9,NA,CASSSTSGGPNTEAFF,TGTGCCAGCAGCTCCACTTCGGGGGGCCCGAACACTGAAGCTTTCTTT
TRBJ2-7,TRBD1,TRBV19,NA,CASNSAGQVITYEQYF,TGTGCCAGTAATAGTGCGGGACAGGTGATTACCTACGAGCAGTACTTC
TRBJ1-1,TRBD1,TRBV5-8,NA,CASSKGQAGTEAFF,TGTGCCAGCAGCAAGGGACAGGCGGGCACTGAAGCTTTCTTT
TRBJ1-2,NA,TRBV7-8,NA,CASSLEGTEYGYTF,TGTGCCAGCAGCTTAGAGGGGACGGAGTATGGCTACACCTTC
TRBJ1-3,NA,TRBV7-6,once,CASSFRGDTIYF,TGTGCCAGCAGCTTTAGAGGGGACACCATATATTTT
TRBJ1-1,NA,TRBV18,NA,CASSPDSNRGTEAFF,TGTGCCAGCTCACCTGACAGCAATCGGGGCACTGAAGCTTTCTTT
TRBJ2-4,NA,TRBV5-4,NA,CASSLALGGEDIQYF,TGTGCCAGCAGCTTGGCCCTAGGGGGAGAGGACATTCAGTACTTC